One and the same sample provided the 10 T cell receptor beta chains below, sequenced in a study of T cells in Graves' hyperthyroidism and ophthalmopathy. There were TCR beta CDR3 regions amplified from RNA transcripts. The HTBI primer set drove a first-round RT-PCR of the TCR CDR3. TCRdb itself ran the multiplex PCR reads through MiXCR, one entry per CDR3 protein. The data hold fewer than 500,000 distinct CDR3 sequences, with about 15% observed a single time. The specimen sequenced was blood. The origin of the receptors is a woman aged 25 to 39 with Graves' ophthalmopathy.

This clonotype was recorded many times. The V and J genes are TRBV11-3 and TRBJ2-5, with TRBD1 matching 8 bases. Germline values: CDR1 SGHNT, CDR2 YENEEA. V was clipped by 6 bases and J by 4 bases; unmatched bases: 7. The CDR3 extends over 14 amino acids. In DNA form, the CDR3 reads TGTGCCAGCAGGGACAGGGCAGTTGGAGAGACCCAGTACTTC. Translating gives CASRDRAVGETQYF.

There are a few counts of this clonotype. The chain combines TRBV4-1 with TRBJ1-4, with 7 bases identical to TRBD1. J lost 8 bases, V lost 1 base, and 1 base had no gene match. Germline V gives CDR1 MGHRA, CDR2 YSYEKL. The CDR3 extends over 13 amino acids. The DNA for the CDR3 is TGCGCCAGCAGCCAAGGGGGACAGGAAAAACTGTTTTTT. This translates into CASSQGGQEKLFF.

The chain couples TRBV14 to TRBJ2-2; no definite D call. Trimming took 4 bases from V and 4 from J, leaving 10 bases between them. The CDR3 is made up of 14 amino acids. Germline CDR1 SGHDN, CDR2 FVKESK. The CDR3 nucleotides are TGTGCCAGCAGCCCCAGGTCGAGCACCGGGGAGCTGTTTTTT. Protein sequence: CASSPRSSTGELFF.

The sample holds many counts of this clonotype. The V call is TRBV29-1, the J call TRBJ2-7, with 8 bases matching TRBD1. This CDR3 region has 13 residues. Per the germline V gene, CDR1 is SQVTM and CDR2 is ANQGSEA. The V segment lost 6 bases and the J segment 1 base; nucleotides outside the gene matches: 5. The CDR3 DNA is TGCAGCGTGGGGACAGGAACATCCTACGAGCAGTACTTC. Translated, it gives CSVGTGTSYEQYF.

This clonotype was detected only a few times. The chain combines TRBV5-4 with TRBJ2-7; weak D call: TRBD2 (6 bases). V was clipped by 4 bases and J by 4 bases, with 12 bases between them. Germline CDR1 is SGHNT and CDR2 is YYREEE (reference sequence). The CDR3 sequence is 13 residues long. CDR3 DNA: TGTGCCAGCAGCCCGTTGAGCGGGTACGAGCAGTACTTC. It encodes CASSPLSGYEQYF.

In its sample, this clonotype was seen many times. The chain links TRBV18 to TRBJ2-3, with unresolved D. Looked up from germline, CDR1 is KGHSH and CDR2 is LQKENI. The V and J ends lost 2 bases and 0 bases respectively, with 9 bases between them. The CDR3 spans 15 residues. CDR3 amino acids: CASSPSPLSTDTQYF. The CDR3 nucleotides are TGTGCCAGCTCACCATCGCCTCTGAGCACAGATACGCAGTATTTT.

The chain carries TRBV6-1 and TRBJ1-1; D is possibly TRBD1 (6 bases). In germline, CDR1 is MNHNS, CDR2 SASEGT. This CDR3 has 16 residues. Trimming removed 3 bases from V and 0 bases from J, with 14 bases in between. CDR3 region: CASSDDRNKLNTEAFF. CDR3 DNA: TGTGCCAGCAGTGATGACAGGAATAAACTGAACACTGAAGCTTTCTTT.

This rearrangement joins TRBV20-1 to TRBJ2-1; 8 nucleotides agree with TRBD2. J gave up 4 bases and V 6 bases, and 11 bases lay outside the gene matches. The germline V gene has CDR1 DFQATT and CDR2 SNEGSKA (reference sequence). The CDR3 covers 15 residues. CDR3: CSADPGAGDYNEQFF. CDR3 nucleotides: TGCAGTGCGGACCCGGGAGCGGGGGATTACAATGAGCAGTTCTTC.

In its sample, this clonotype was seen many times. The chain has TRBV28 and TRBJ1-3, with TRBD1 matching 7 bases. The CDR3 has 16 residues. The J segment lost 0 bases and the V segment lost 1 base, leaving 3 bases of the junction unmatched. In germline, CDR1 is MDHEN, CDR2 SYDVKM. CDR3 coding DNA: TGTGCCAGCAGTTTATCCTCAGGGGGCTCTGGAAACACCATATATTTT. Amino acid sequence: CASSLSSGGSGNTIYF.

Many counts were recorded for this clonotype. V gene TRBV2 combines with J gene TRBJ2-1, with D unresolved. The V end was cut by 2 bases, the J end by 1 base, with 6 bases between. CDR3 length: 14 amino acids. Germline V lookup: CDR1 SNHLY, CDR2 FYNNEI. The CDR3 DNA reads as TGTGCCAGCAGTGAATTTAGTTCCTACAATGAGCAGTTCTTC. Its protein is CASSEFSSYNEQFF.